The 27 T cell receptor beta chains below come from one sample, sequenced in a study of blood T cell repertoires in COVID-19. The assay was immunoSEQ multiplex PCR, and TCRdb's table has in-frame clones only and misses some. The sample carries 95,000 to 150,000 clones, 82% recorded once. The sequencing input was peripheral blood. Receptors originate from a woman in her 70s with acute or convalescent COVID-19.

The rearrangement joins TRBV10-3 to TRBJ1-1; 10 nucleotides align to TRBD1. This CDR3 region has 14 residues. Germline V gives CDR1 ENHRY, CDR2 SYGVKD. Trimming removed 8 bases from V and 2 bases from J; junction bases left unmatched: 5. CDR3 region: CAIGDRGLNTEAFF. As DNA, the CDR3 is TGTGCCATCGGCGACAGGGGGCTAAACACTGAAGCTTTCTTT.

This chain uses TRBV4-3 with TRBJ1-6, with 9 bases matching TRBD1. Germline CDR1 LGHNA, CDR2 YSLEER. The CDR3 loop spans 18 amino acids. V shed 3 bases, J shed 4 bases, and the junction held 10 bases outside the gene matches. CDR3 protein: CASSHPDRGEPYNSPLHF. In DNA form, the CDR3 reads TGCGCCAGCAGCCACCCGGACAGGGGAGAACCTTATAATTCACCCCTCCACTTT.

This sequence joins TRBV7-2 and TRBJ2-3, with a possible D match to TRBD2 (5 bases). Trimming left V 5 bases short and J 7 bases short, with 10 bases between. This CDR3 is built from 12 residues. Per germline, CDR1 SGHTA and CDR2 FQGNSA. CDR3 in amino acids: CASSTSTNTQYF. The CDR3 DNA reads TGTGCCAGCAGCACTAGTACTAATACGCAGTATTTT.

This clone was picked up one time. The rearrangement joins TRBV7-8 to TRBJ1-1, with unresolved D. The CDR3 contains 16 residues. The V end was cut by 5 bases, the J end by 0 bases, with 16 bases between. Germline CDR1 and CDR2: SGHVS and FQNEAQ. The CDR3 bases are TGTGCCAGCAGCCCCAGGTTGGGCCAAATGAACACTGAAGCTTTCTTT. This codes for CASSPRLGQMNTEAFF.

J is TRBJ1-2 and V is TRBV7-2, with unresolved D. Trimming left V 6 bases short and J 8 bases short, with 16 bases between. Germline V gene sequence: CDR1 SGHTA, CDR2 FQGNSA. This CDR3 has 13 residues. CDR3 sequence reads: CASSLSLVGGYTF. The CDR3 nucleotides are TGTGCCAGCAGTCTAAGCCTCGTCGGGGGCTACACCTTC.

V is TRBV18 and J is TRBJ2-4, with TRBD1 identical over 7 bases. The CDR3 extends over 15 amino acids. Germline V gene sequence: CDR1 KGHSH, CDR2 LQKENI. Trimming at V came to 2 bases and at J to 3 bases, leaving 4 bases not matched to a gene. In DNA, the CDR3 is TGTGCCAGCTCACCAGTACGACAGGGCAAAAACATTCAGTACTTC. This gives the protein CASSPVRQGKNIQYF.

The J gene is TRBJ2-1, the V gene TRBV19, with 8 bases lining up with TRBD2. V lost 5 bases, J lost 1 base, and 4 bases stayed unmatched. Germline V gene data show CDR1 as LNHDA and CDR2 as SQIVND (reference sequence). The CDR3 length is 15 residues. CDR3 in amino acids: CASSPGGLSYNEQFF. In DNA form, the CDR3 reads TGTGCCAGTAGTCCGGGGGGGCTTTCCTACAATGAGCAGTTCTTC.

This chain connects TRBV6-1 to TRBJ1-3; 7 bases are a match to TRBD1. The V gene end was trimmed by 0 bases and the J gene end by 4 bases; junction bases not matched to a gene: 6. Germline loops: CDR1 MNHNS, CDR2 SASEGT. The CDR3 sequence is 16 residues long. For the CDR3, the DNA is TGTGCCAGCAGTGAAGCGGAGAAACAGGGGGGAAACACCATATATTTT. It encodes CASSEAEKQGGNTIYF.

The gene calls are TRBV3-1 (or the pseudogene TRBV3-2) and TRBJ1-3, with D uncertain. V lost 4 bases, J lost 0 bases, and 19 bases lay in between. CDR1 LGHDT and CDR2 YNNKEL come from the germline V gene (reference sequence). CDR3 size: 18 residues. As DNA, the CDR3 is TGTGCCAGCAGCCGACGACCGACGGGTAGTGTCTCTGGAAACACCATATATTTT. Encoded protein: CASSRRPTGSVSGNTIYF.

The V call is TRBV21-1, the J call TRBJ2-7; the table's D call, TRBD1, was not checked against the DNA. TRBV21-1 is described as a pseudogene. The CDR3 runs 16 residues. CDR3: CASSLTTGYVSYEQYV. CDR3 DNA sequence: TGTGCCAGCAGCTTAACGACAGGGTACGTATCATACGAGCAGTACGTC.

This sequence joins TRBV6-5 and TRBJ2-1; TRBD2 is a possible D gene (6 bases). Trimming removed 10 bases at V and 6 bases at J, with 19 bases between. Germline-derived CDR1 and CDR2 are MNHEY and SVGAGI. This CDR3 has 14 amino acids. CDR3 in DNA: TGTGCCACCGACCCCTCGACTAGTCTCAATGAGCAGTTCTTC. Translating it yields CATDPSTSLNEQFF.

The CDR3 spells CASSLDYSNEQFF. The CDR3 coding sequence is TGTGCCAGCAGCTTGGACTACAGCAATGAGCAGTTCTTC. V and J are TRBV7-7 and TRBJ2-1; D perhaps matches TRBD2 (6 bases). The CDR3 extends over 13 amino acids. Germline lookup yields CDR1 SSHAT and CDR2 FNYEAQ (reference sequence). The V end was cut by 3 bases, the J end by 6 bases, with 9 bases between.

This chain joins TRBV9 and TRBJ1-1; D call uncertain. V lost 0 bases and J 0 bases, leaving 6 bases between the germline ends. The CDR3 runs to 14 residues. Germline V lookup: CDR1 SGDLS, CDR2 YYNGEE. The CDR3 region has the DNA TGTGCCAGCAGCGTAGCTTCTATGAACACTGAAGCTTTCTTT. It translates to CASSVASMNTEAFF.

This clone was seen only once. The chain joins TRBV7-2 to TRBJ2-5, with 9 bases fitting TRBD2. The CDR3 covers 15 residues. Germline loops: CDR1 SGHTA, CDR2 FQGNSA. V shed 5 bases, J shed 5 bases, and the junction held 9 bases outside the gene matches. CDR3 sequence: CASSINSGGQETQYF. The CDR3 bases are TGTGCCAGCAGCATAAATAGCGGGGGCCAGGAGACCCAGTACTTC.

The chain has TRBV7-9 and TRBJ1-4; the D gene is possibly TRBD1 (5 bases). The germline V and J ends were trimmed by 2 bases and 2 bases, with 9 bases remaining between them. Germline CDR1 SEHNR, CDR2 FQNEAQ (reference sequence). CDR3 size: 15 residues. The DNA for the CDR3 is TGTGCCAGCAGCTTATCAGGGCATACTAATGAAAAACTGTTTTTT. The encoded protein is CASSLSGHTNEKLFF.

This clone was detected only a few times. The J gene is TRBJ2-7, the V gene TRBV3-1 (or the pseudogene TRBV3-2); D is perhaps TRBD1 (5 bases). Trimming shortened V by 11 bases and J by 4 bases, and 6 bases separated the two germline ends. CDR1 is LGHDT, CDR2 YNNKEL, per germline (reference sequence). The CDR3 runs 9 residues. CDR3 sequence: CAGAYEQYF. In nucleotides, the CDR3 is TGTGCCGGGGCTTACGAGCAGTACTTC.

The CDR3 nucleotides read TGTGCCAGCAGCTCTGGCGGGGGCAGGGTCGATAATTCACCCCTCCACTTT. It yields the protein CASSSGGGRVDNSPLHF. The rearrangement links TRBV5-6 to TRBJ1-6, with D tentatively TRBD1 (6 bases). Germline CDR1 is SGHDT and CDR2 is YYEEEE. The V and J ends lost 3 bases and 5 bases respectively, with 18 bases between them. CDR3 length equals 17 residues.

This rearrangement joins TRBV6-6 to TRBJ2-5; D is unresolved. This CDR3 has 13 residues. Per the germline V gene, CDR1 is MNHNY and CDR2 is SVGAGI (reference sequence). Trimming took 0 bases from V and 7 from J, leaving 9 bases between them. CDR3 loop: CASSYSRDATQYF. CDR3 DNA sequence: TGTGCCAGCAGTTACTCGAGAGATGCGACCCAGTACTTC.

The CDR3 protein is CASSLGATNYGYTF. The CDR3 nucleotides are TGTGCCAGCAGCTTGGGGGCAACTAACTATGGCTACACCTTC. The chain recombines TRBV5-6 with TRBJ1-2; D not resolved. V lost 0 bases and J 0 bases, leaving 6 bases between the germline ends. This CDR3 region has 14 residues. The germline V gene encodes CDR1 SGHDT and CDR2 YYEEEE.

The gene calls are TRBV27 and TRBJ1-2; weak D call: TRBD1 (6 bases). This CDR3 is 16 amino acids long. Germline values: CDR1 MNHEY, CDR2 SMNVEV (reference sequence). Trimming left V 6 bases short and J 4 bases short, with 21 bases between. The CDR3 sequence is CASRNSGTTLSYGYTF. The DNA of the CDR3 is TGTGCCAGCAGAAATTCCGGGACAACACTCTCCTATGGCTACACCTTC.

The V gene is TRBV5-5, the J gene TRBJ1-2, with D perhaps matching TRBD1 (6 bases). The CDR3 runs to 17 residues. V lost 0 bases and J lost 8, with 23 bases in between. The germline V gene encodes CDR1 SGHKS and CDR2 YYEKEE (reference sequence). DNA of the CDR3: TGTGCCAGCAGCTTGGCGGGTGGGGGCGCAAGGACGAACGGCTACACCTTC. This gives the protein CASSLAGGGARTNGYTF.

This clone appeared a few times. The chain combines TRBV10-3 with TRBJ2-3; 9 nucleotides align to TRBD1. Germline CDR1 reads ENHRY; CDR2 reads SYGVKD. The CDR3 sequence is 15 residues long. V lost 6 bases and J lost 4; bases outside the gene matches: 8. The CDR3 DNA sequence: TGTGCCATCAGCGGGGGGACAGGGCAGGCAGATACGCAGTATTTT. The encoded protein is CAISGGTGQADTQYF.

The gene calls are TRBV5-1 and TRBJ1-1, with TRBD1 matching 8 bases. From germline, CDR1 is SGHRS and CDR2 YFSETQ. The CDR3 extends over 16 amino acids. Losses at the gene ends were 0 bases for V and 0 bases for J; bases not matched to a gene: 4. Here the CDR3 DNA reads TGCGCCAGCAGCTTGGGACAGGGGTTACTGAACACTGAAGCTTTCTTT. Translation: CASSLGQGLLNTEAFF.

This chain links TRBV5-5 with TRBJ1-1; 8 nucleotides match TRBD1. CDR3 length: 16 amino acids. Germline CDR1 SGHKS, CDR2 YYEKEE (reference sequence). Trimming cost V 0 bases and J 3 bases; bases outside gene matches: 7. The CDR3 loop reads CASSLETGVWYTEAFF. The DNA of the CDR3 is TGTGCCAGCAGCTTGGAGACAGGGGTGTGGTACACTGAAGCTTTCTTT.

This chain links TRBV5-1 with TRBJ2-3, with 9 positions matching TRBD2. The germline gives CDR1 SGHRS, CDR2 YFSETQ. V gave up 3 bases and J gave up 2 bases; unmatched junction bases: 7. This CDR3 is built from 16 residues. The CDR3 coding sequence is TGCGCCAGCAGCTCCTTTAGCGGGGGACCCACAGATACGCAGTATTTT. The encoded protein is CASSSFSGGPTDTQYF. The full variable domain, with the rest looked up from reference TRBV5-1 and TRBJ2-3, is KAGVTQTPRYLIKTRGQQVTLSCSPISGHRSVSWYQQTPGQGLQFLFEYFSETQRNKGNFPGRFSGRQFSNSRSEMNVSTLELGDSALYLCASSSFSGGPTDTQYFGPGTRLTVL.

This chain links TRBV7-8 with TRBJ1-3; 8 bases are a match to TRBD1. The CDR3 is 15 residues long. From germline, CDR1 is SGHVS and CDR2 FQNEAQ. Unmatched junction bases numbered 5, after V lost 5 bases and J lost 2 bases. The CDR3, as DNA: TGTGCCAGCAGCCTCGGGACAGGCCCTGGAAACACCATATATTTT. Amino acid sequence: CASSLGTGPGNTIYF.

The chain's CDR3 is CASSLQPSGETQYF. The CDR3 bases are TGCGCCAGCAGCTTGCAACCTAGCGGAGAGACCCAGTACTTC. V and J are TRBV5-1 and TRBJ2-5, with 7 nucleotides matching TRBD2. CDR1 is SGHRS, CDR2 YFSETQ, per germline. Losses at the gene ends were 1 base for V and 4 bases for J; bases not matched to a gene: 4. The CDR3 sequence is 14 residues long.